These 15 T cell receptor beta chains were all obtained from the same sample, sequenced in a study of identical twins. From the 5' RACE reads, TCRdb called clonotypes with MiXCR, one entry per CDR3 protein. This sample has about 890,000 distinct CDR3 sequences; about 12% occur once, and the top ten carry 1.5% to 2%. The data were also submitted as part of a second study, on yellow fever vaccine responses in identical twins.

The sample comprised PBMCs. All receptors derive from a woman between 18 and 30 years old in good health.

There are a few counts of this clonotype. The gene calls are TRBV2 and TRBJ2-1; TRBD2 might be the D (6 bases). CDR1 and CDR2 from the germline V gene are SNHLY and FYNNEI. Trimming left V 4 bases short and J 3 bases short, with 19 bases between. The CDR3 sequence is 17 residues long. CDR3 nucleotide sequence: TGTGCCAGCAGTGCCCGAGCCGATAGCGGAGTCTACAATGAGCAGTTCTTC. The encoded protein is CASSARADSGVYNEQFF.

This clonotype was found a few times. The J gene is TRBJ1-6, the V gene TRBV7-9, with D perhaps matching TRBD1 (6 bases). This CDR3 region has 17 residues. Germline CDR1 and CDR2: SEHNR and FQNEAQ (reference sequence). Trimming stripped 1 base from V and 10 bases from J, with 20 bases between. The CDR3 loop reads CASSLVFGGSGTSPLHF. The CDR3 region has the DNA TGTGCCAGCAGCTTAGTGTTCGGGGGCTCTGGGACCTCACCCCTCCACTTT.

This clonotype was counted between two and nine times. The chain has TRBV20-1 and TRBJ1-2; 7 nucleotides agree with TRBD1. The V gene end was trimmed by 3 bases and the J gene end by 5 bases; junction bases not matched to a gene: 9. Germline V gene lookup returns CDR1 DFQATT and CDR2 SNEGSKA (reference sequence). The CDR3 length is 14 residues. The DNA of the CDR3 is TGCAGTGCTAGGGATACCGGGACAGTTTATGGCTACACCTTC. Translation: CSARDTGTVYGYTF.

This clonotype has a handful of counts. This rearrangement joins TRBV18 to TRBJ2-7, with 13 positions matching TRBD2. Germline V gene data show CDR1 as KGHSH and CDR2 as LQKENI. The V gene end was trimmed by 3 bases and the J gene end by 5 bases; junction bases not matched to a gene: 7. The CDR3 covers 16 residues. The CDR3 DNA follows: TGTGCCAGCTCACCGCGGACTAGCGGGAGTGTAAACGAGCAGTACTTC. Translation: CASSPRTSGSVNEQYF. The entire variable domain, with the rest obtained from reference TRBV18 and TRBJ2-7, is as follows: NAGVMQNPRHLVRRRGQEARLRCSPMKGHSHVYWYRQLPEEGLKFMVYLQKENIIDESGMPKERFSAEFPKEGPSILRIQQVVRGDSAAYFCASSPRTSGSVNEQYFGPGTRLTVT.

In its sample, this clonotype was seen a few times. The genes are TRBV2 and TRBJ2-7; 9 nucleotides align to TRBD2. Looked up from germline, CDR1 is SNHLY and CDR2 is FYNNEI. The CDR3 contains 15 residues. V gave up 3 bases and J gave up 4 bases; unmatched junction bases: 7. CDR3 loop: CASSERGTSFYEQYF. The DNA for the CDR3 is TGTGCCAGCAGTGAGAGGGGGACTAGCTTTTACGAGCAGTACTTC.

This clonotype showed up just a few times. V usage is TRBV20-1 and J usage is TRBJ1-4; no clear D. Germline-derived CDR1 and CDR2 are DFQATT and SNEGSKA (reference sequence). Trimming took 5 bases from V and 1 from J, leaving 11 bases between them. This CDR3 has 14 amino acids. The chain's CDR3 is CSAYVKGTNEKLFF. DNA of the CDR3: TGCAGTGCTTACGTGAAGGGAACTAATGAAAAACTGTTTTTT.

This clonotype was seen a few times. CDR3 region: CASSSAGAPYNEQFF. CDR3 sequence (DNA): TGTGCCAGCAGTTCAGCGGGAGCTCCCTACAATGAGCAGTTCTTC. This rearrangement joins TRBV6-5 to TRBJ2-1, with 8 bases lining up with TRBD2. The germline V gene encodes CDR1 MNHEY and CDR2 SVGAGI. The CDR3 runs 15 residues. V trimming: 4 bases; J trimming: 2 bases; junction bases outside the gene matches: 4.

The rearrangement links TRBV28 to TRBJ2-7; D is perhaps TRBD1 (6 bases). The length of the CDR3 is 14 residues. CDR1 and CDR2 from the germline V gene are MDHEN and SYDVKM. Trimming took off 6 bases at V and 1 base at J, with 13 bases between the two ends. The CDR3 spells CASSPGTQSYEQYV. Written as DNA, the CDR3 is TGTGCCAGCAGCCCCGGGACACAGTCCTACGAGCAGTACGTC.

This clonotype has ten or more counts. This chain connects TRBV20-1 to TRBJ2-7; TRBD2 matches at 8 bases. Germline V CDR1 and CDR2: DFQATT, SNEGSKA (reference sequence). V lost 1 base, J lost 3 bases, and 2 bases stayed unmatched. This CDR3 region has 13 residues. The CDR3 DNA sequence: TGCAGTGCTAGAGTGGCGGGAGGCTACGAGCAGTACTTC. Translation gives CSARVAGGYEQYF.

This clonotype was picked up many times. In DNA form, the CDR3 reads TGTGCCACCAGCAGAGGACAGTTATCGGGAAACACCATATATTTT. Protein: CATSRGQLSGNTIYF. This chain uses TRBV15 with TRBJ1-3, with a tentative D call TRBD1 (5 bases). Germline lookup yields CDR1 LNHNV and CDR2 YYDKDF (reference sequence). This CDR3 spans 15 amino acids. With 1 base removed from V and 4 bases from J, the gap between germline ends came to 11 bases.

The genes are TRBV27 and TRBJ2-5; perhaps TRBD1 as D (6 bases). The germline V gene encodes CDR1 MNHEY and CDR2 SMNVEV (reference sequence). This CDR3 has 13 residues. Trimming shortened V by 6 bases and J by 4 bases, and 12 bases separated the two germline ends. The CDR3 loop reads CASRRDILETQYF. In DNA form, the CDR3 reads TGTGCCAGCAGGAGGGACATCTTAGAGACCCAGTACTTC.

This clonotype was seen at least ten times. This sequence joins TRBV5-1 and TRBJ2-3; D may be TRBD1 or TRBD2 (7 bases each). Trimming stripped 4 bases from V and 3 bases from J, with 15 bases between. CDR3 size: 15 residues. Germline values: CDR1 SGHRS, CDR2 YFSETQ. The CDR3 DNA follows: TGCGCCAGCAGCGGGAGGGGGCTTGAAACAGATACGCAGTATTTT. Its translation is CASSGRGLETDTQYF.

This clonotype was seen many times. This CDR3 is CASSPTRNEQFF. CDR3 nucleotides: TGTGCCAGCAGTCCGACTCGAAATGAGCAGTTCTTC. The chain has TRBV2 and TRBJ2-1; D is uncertain. V was shortened by 5 bases and J by 7 bases, with 9 bases between the two germline ends. Looked up from germline, CDR1 is SNHLY and CDR2 is FYNNEI. CDR3 length: 12 amino acids.

This clonotype has at least ten counts. DNA of the CDR3: TGTGCCAGCAGCAATACCGGGACAGGGGGCAATCAGCCCCAGCATTTT. Its translation: CASSNTGTGGNQPQHF. The V call is TRBV12-3 or TRBV12-4, the J call TRBJ1-5, with TRBD1 matching over 10 bases. CDR3 size: 16 residues. V gave up 6 bases and J gave up 2 bases; unmatched junction bases: 7.

About this clonotype itself: A read error is possible here, since a much larger clone lies one base away. The V call is TRBV7-2, the J call TRBJ2-2; tentatively, D is TRBD2 (5 bases). The CDR3 is 15 amino acids. The germline V and J ends were trimmed by 5 bases and 3 bases, with 13 bases remaining between them. The germline gives CDR1 SGHTA, CDR2 FQGNSA. The CDR3 here is CTSSARTFHTGELFF. The CDR3 DNA reads as TGTACCAGCAGCGCTAGGACTTTCCACACCGGGGAGCTGTTTTTT.